This T cell receptor (beta chain) was recovered during a study of blood T cell repertoires in COVID-19. The CDR3 loop spans 14 amino acids. V trimming: 5 bases; J trimming: 3 bases; junction bases outside the gene matches: 6. Germline loops: CDR1 SGHVS, CDR2 FQNEAQ. Sequenced by immunoSEQ multiplex PCR; TCRdb stores in-frame clones only, minus some. The sample records over 200,000 clones, 80% to 90% being singletons. The sequencing sample was made of PBMCs or T cells enriched from blood (not recorded which). V and J are TRBV7-8 and TRBJ1-2; 7 bases are shared with TRBD1. This TCR was sampled from a woman aged 45-60 years in a cohort exposed to, infected with or recovered from COVID-19 (not recorded which). The CDR3 DNA is TGTGCCAGCAGCAGAGGACAGGTCGACTATGGCTACACCTTC. Translation: CASSRGQVDYGYTF. The full variable domain, completed using reference TRBV7-8 and TRBJ1-2, is GAGVSQSPRYKVAKRGQDVALRCDPISGHVSLFWYQQALGQGPEFLTYFQNEAQLDKSGLPSDRFFAERPEGSVSTLKIQRTQQEDSAVYLCASSRGQVDYGYTFGSGTRLTVV.